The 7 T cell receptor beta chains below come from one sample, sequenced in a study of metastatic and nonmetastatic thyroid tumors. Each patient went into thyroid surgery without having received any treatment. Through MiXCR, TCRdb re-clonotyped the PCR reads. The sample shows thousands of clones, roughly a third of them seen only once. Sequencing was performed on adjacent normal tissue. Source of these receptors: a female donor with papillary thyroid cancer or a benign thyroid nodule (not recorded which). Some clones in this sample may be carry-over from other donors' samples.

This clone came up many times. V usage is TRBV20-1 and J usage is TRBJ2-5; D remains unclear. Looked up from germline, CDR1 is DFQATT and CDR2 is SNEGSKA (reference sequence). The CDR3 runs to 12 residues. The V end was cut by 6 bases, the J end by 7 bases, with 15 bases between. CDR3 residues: CSAKGQRGTQYF. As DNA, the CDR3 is TGCAGTGCAAAGGGCCAGCGCGGGACCCAGTACTTC.

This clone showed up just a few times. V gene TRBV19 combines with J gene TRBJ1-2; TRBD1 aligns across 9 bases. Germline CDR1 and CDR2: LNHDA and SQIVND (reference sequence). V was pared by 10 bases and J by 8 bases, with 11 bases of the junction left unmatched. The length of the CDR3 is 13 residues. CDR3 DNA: TGTGCCACCCCGGACAGGGGAGGATACGGCTACACCTTC. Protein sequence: CATPDRGGYGYTF.

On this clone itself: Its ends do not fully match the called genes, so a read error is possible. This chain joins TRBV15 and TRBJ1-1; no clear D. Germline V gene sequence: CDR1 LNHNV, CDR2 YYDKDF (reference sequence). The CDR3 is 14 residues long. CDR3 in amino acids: CATSIGDQNAEAFF. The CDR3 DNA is TGTGCCACCAGCATTGGGGATCAGAACGCTGAAGCTTTCTTT.

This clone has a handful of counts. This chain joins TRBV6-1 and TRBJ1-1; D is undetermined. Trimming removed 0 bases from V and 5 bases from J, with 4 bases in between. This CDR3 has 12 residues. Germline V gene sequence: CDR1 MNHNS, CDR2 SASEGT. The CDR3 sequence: CASSEALTEAFF. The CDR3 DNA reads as TGTGCCAGCAGTGAAGCGCTAACTGAAGCTTTCTTT.

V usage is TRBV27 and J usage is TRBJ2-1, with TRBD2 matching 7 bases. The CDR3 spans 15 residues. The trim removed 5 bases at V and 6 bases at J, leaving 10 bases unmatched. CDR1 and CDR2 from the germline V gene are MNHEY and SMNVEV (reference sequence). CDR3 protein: CASSLTSMIRNEQFF. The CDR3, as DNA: TGTGCCAGCAGTCTGACTAGCATGATTCGCAATGAGCAGTTCTTC.

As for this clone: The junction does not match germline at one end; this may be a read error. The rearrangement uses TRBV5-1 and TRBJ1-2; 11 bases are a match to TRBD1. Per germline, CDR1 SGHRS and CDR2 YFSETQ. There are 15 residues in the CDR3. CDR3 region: CASRLGGQGDYGYTF. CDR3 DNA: TGCGCCAGCAGATTGGGGGGACAGGGGGACTATGGCTACACCTTC.

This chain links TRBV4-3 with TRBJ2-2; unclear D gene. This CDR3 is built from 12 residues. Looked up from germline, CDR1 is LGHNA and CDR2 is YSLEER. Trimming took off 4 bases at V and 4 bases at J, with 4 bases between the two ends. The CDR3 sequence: CASSPRTGELFF. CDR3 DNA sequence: TGCGCCAGCAGCCCTCGCACCGGGGAGCTGTTTTTT.